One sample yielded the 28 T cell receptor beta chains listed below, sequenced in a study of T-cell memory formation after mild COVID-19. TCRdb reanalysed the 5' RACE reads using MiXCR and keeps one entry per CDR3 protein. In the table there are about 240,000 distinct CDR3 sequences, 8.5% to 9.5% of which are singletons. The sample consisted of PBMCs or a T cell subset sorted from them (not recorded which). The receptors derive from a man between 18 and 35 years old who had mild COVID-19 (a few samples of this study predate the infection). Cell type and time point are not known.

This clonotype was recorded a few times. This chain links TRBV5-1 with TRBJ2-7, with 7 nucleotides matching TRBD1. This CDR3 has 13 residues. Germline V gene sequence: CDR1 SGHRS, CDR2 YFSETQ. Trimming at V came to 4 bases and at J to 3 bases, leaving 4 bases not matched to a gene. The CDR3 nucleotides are TGCGCCAGCAGCGTGGGACAGAACTACGAGCAGTACTTC. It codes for CASSVGQNYEQYF. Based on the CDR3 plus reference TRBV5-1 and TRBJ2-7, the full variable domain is KAGVTQTPRYLIKTRGQQVTLSCSPISGHRSVSWYQQTPGQGLQFLFEYFSETQRNKGNFPGRFSGRQFSNSRSEMNVSTLELGDSALYLCASSVGQNYEQYFGPGTRLTVT.

This CDR3 is CATSDPGSRELFF. The CDR3 coding sequence is TGTGCCACCAGTGACCCGGGGTCAAGGGAGCTGTTTTTT. V usage is TRBV24-1 and J usage is TRBJ2-2; possible D gene TRBD2, 5 bases. The CDR3 runs to 13 residues. With 4 bases removed from V and 9 bases from J, the gap between germline ends came to 11 bases. In germline, CDR1 is KGHDR, CDR2 SFDVKD.

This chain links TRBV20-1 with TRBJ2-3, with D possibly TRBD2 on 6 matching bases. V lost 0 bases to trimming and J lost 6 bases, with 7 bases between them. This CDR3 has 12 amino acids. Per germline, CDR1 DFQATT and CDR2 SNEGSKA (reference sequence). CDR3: CSARDRGDTQYF. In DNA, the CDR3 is TGCAGTGCTAGAGATCGGGGGGATACGCAGTATTTT.

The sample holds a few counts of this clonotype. CDR3: CASSQDQGVIYGYTF. CDR3 nucleotides: TGCGCCAGCAGCCAAGATCAGGGGGTCATATATGGCTACACCTTC. The V and J genes are TRBV4-1 and TRBJ1-2; 7 positions agree with TRBD1. The CDR3 has 15 residues. V was clipped by 0 bases and J by 5 bases; unmatched bases: 6. Germline V lookup: CDR1 MGHRA, CDR2 YSYEKL.

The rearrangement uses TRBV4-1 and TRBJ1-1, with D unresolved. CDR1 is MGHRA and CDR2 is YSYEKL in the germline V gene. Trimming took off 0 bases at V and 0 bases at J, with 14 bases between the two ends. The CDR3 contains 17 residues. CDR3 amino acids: CASSQDQSFSVNTEAFF. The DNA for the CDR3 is TGCGCCAGCAGCCAAGATCAATCGTTCAGTGTGAACACTGAAGCTTTCTTT.

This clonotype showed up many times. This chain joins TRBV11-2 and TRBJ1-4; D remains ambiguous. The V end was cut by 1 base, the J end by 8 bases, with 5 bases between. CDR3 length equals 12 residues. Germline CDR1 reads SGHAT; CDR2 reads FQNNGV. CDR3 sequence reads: CASSLGGEKLFF. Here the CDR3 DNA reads TGTGCCAGCAGCTTAGGAGGGGAAAAACTGTTTTTT.

The CDR3 coding sequence is TGCGCCAGCAGCCAAGATCGAGGGGCCCCGCGGTATCGGCAGTTCTTC. Amino acid sequence: CASSQDRGAPRYRQFF. This chain connects TRBV4-1 to TRBJ2-1, with D perhaps TRBD1 or TRBD2 (5 bases each). V was shortened by 0 bases and J by 12 bases, with 21 bases between the two germline ends. CDR3 size: 16 residues. Germline values: CDR1 MGHRA, CDR2 YSYEKL.

The CDR3 here is CASSYAGQTLIYGYTF. In DNA form, the CDR3 reads TGTGCCAGCAGTTACGCGGGACAGACCCTAATCTATGGCTACACCTTC. The chain is built from TRBV6-5 and TRBJ1-2; 7 bases agree with TRBD1. CDR1 MNHEY and CDR2 SVGAGI come from the germline V gene. The CDR3 loop spans 16 amino acids. Germline trimming cut 2 bases from V and 4 bases from J; bases unmatched to any gene: 10.

The CDR3 DNA follows: TGTGCCAGCAGCCCAGAGGGACAGATCTATAATTCACCCCTCCACTTT. It codes for CASSPEGQIYNSPLHF. The V gene is TRBV5-8, the J gene TRBJ1-6, with 7 bases that match TRBD1. The V segment lost 4 bases and the J segment 3 bases; nucleotides outside the gene matches: 7. The CDR3 has 16 residues. The germline CDR1 and CDR2 sequences are SGHTS and YDEGEE.

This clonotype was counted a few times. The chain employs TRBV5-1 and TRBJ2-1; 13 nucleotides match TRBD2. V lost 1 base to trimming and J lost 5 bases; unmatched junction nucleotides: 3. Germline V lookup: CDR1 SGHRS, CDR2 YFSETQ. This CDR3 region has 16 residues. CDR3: CASSLTGLAGNNEQFF. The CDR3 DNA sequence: TGCGCCAGCAGCTTGACGGGACTAGCGGGAAACAATGAGCAGTTCTTC. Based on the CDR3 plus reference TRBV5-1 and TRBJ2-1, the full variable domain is KAGVTQTPRYLIKTRGQQVTLSCSPISGHRSVSWYQQTPGQGLQFLFEYFSETQRNKGNFPGRFSGRQFSNSRSEMNVSTLELGDSALYLCASSLTGLAGNNEQFFGPGTRLTVL.

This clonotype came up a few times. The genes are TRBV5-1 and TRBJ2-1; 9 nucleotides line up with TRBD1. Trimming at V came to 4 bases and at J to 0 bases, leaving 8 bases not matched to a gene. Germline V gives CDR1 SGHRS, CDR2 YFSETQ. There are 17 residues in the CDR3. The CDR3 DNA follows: TGCGCCAGCAGCCCTGTAGGGACAGGGATCTCCTACAATGAGCAGTTCTTC. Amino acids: CASSPVGTGISYNEQFF. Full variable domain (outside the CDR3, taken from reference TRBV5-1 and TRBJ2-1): KAGVTQTPRYLIKTRGQQVTLSCSPISGHRSVSWYQQTPGQGLQFLFEYFSETQRNKGNFPGRFSGRQFSNSRSEMNVSTLELGDSALYLCASSPVGTGISYNEQFFGPGTRLTVL.

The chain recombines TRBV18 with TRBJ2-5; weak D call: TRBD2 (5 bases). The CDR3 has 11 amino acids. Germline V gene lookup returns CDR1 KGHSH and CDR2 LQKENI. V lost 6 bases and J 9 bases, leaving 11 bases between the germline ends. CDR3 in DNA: TGTGCCAGCTCGCTGGAGGACTCCCAGTACTTC. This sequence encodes CASSLEDSQYF.

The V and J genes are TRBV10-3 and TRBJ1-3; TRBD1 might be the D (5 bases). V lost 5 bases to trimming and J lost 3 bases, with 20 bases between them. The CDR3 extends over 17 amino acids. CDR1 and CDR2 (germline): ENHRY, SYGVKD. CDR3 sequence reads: CAISQTPFDSDGNTIYF. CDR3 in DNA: TGTGCCATCAGTCAGACCCCATTTGACAGCGATGGAAACACCATATATTTT.

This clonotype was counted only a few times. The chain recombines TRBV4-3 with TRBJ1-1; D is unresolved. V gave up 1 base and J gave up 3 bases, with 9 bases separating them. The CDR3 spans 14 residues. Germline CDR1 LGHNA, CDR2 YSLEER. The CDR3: CASSQVLRDTEAFF. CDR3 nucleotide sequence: TGCGCCAGCAGCCAAGTACTAAGGGACACTGAAGCTTTCTTT.

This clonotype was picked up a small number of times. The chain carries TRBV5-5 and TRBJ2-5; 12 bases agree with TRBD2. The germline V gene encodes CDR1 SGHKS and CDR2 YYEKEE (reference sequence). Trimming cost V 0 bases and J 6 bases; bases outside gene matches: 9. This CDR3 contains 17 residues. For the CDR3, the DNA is TGTGCCAGCAGCTTGGAGAGGCTAGCGGGGGGGCCTAAGACCCAGTACTTC. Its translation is CASSLERLAGGPKTQYF. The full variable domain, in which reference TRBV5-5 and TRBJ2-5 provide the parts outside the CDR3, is DAGVTQSPTHLIKTRGQQVTLRCSPISGHKSVSWYQQVLGQGPQFIFQYYEKEERGRGNFPDRFSARQFPNYSSELNVNALLLGDSALYLCASSLERLAGGPKTQYFGPGTRLLVL.

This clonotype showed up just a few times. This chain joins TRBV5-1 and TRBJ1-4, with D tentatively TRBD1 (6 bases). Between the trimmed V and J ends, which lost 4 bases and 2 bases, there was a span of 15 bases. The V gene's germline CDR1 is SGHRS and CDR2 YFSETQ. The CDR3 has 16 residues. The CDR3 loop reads CASSPNGGSTNEKLFF. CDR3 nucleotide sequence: TGCGCCAGCAGCCCCAACGGGGGCTCCACTAATGAAAAACTGTTTTTT. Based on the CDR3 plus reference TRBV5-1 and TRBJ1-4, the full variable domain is KAGVTQTPRYLIKTRGQQVTLSCSPISGHRSVSWYQQTPGQGLQFLFEYFSETQRNKGNFPGRFSGRQFSNSRSEMNVSTLELGDSALYLCASSPNGGSTNEKLFFGSGTQLSVL.

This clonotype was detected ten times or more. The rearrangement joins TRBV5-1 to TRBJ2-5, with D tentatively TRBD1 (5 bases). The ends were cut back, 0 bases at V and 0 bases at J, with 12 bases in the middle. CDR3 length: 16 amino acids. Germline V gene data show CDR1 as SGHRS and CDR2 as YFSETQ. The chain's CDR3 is CASSLDDRAYQETQYF. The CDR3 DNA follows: TGCGCCAGCAGCTTGGATGACAGAGCCTACCAAGAGACCCAGTACTTC.

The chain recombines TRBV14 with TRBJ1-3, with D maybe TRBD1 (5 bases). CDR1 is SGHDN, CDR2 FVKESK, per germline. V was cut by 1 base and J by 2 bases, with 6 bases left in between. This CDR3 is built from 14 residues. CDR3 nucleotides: TGTGCCAGCAGCCAAGCGGGGGCTGGAAACACCATATATTTT. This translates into CASSQAGAGNTIYF.

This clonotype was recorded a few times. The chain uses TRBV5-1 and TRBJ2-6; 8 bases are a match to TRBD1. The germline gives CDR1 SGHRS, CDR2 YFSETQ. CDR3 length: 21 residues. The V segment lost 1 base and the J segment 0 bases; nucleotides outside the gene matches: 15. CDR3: CASSLSGTGGWGLSGANVLTF. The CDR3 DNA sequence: TGCGCCAGCAGCTTGTCCGGGACAGGAGGGTGGGGGCTCTCTGGGGCCAACGTCCTGACTTTC.

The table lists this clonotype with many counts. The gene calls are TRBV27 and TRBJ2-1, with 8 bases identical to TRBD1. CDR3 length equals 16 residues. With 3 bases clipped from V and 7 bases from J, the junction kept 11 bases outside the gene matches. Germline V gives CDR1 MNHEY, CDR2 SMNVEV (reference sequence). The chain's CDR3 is CASSFRDRFGGNEQFF. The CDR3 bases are TGTGCCAGCAGTTTTCGGGACAGGTTTGGGGGTAATGAGCAGTTCTTC.

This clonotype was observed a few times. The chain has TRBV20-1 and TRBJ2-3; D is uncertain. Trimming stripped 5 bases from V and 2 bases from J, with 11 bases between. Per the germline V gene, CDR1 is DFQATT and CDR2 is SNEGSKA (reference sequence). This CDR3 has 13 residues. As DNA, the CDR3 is TGCAGTGCTGCCGCCCCCTCCACAGATACGCAGTATTTT. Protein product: CSAAAPSTDTQYF.

The CDR3 here is CASSEGQGISDTQYF. The CDR3, as DNA: TGTGCCAGCAGTGAGGGACAGGGCATCTCAGATACGCAGTATTTT. V and J are TRBV9 and TRBJ2-3; 9 bases are shared with TRBD1. CDR3 size: 15 residues. The V and J ends lost 5 bases and 4 bases, in that order; junction bases with no gene match: 8. The germline gives CDR1 SGDLS, CDR2 YYNGEE.

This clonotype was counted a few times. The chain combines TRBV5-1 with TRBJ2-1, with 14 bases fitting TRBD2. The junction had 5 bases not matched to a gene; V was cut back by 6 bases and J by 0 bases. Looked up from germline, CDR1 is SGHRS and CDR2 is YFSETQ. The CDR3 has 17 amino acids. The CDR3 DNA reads TGCGCCAGCAAAGGACTAGCGGGGGGCGGCTCCTACAATGAGCAGTTCTTC. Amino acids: CASKGLAGGGSYNEQFF.

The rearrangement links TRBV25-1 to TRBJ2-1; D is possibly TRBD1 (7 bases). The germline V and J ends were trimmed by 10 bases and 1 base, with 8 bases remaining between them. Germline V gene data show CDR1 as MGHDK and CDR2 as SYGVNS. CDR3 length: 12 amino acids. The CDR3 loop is CATGGSYNEQFF. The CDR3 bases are TGTGCCACAGGGGGGTCCTACAATGAGCAGTTCTTC.

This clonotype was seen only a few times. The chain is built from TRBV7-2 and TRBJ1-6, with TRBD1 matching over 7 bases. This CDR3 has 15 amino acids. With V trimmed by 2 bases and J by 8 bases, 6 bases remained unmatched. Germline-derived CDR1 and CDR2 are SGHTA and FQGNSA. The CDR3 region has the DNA TGTGCCAGCAGCTTACTAAGACAGGGCGATTCACCCCTCCACTTT. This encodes CASSLLRQGDSPLHF.

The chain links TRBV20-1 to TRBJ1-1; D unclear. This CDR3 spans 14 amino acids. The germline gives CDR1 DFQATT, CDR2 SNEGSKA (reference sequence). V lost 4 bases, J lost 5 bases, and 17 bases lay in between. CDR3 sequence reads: CSATAEGLRTEAFF. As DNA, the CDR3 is TGCAGTGCTACCGCGGAGGGCCTAAGGACTGAAGCTTTCTTT.

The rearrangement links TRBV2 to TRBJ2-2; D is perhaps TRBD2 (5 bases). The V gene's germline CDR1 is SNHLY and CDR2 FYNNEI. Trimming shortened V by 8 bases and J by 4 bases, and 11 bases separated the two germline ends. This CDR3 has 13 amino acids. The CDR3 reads CASASLGTGELFF. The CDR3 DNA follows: TGTGCCAGCGCTAGCCTGGGCACCGGGGAGCTGTTTTTT.

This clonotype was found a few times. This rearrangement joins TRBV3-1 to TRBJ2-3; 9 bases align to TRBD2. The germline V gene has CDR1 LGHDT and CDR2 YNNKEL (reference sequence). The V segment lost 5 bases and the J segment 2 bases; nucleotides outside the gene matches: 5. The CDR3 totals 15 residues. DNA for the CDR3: TGTGCCAGCAGCGTCCTAGCGGGGCCCACAGATACGCAGTATTTT. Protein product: CASSVLAGPTDTQYF.